This T cell receptor (beta chain) comes out of a study of identical twins. TCRdb called the 5' RACE reads again in MiXCR, with one record for every CDR3 protein. The repertoire holds about 1.7 million distinct CDR3 sequences, about 31% seen once, with 0.25% to 0.3% in the top ten. Germline-derived CDR1 and CDR2 are SGHRS and YFSETQ. V lost 4 bases to trimming and J lost 2 bases, with 9 bases between them. The CDR3 extends over 13 amino acids. The sequencing sample was made of cord blood. The origin of this receptor is a newborn girl in good health. This chain links TRBV5-1 with TRBJ2-5, with D perhaps matching TRBD1 (6 bases). The chain's CDR3 is CASSDRRQETQYF. The CDR3 coding sequence is TGCGCCAGCAGCGACAGGAGGCAAGAGACCCAGTACTTC.